This TCR beta chain was recorded in a study of T cell changes during pregnancy in multiple sclerosis. V lost 4 bases and J lost 2, with 8 bases in between. The CDR3 covers 13 residues. The germline CDR1 and CDR2 sequences are LNHDA and SQIVND (reference sequence). Only in-frame clones appear in the TCRdb table, and some are missing; sequencing was by immunoSEQ multiplex PCR. This sample has over 50,000 clones; approximately 86% occur once, and the top ten carry 1.5% to 2%. V is TRBV19 and J is TRBJ2-5; D remains unclear. The TCR was taken from a female donor with multiple sclerosis, enrolled in a pregnancy study. The sequencing here drew on peripheral blood, taken in the first trimester of pregnancy. DNA of the CDR3: TGTGCCAGTAGTAGGGCCCTACAAGAGACCCAGTACTTC. Its translation: CASSRALQETQYF. The full variable domain, completed using reference TRBV19 and TRBJ2-5, is DGGITQSPKYLFRKEGQNVTLSCEQNLNHDAMYWYRQDPGQGLRLIYYSQIVNDFQKGDIAEGYSVSREKKESFPLTVTSAQKNPTAFYLCASSRALQETQYFGPGTRLLVL.